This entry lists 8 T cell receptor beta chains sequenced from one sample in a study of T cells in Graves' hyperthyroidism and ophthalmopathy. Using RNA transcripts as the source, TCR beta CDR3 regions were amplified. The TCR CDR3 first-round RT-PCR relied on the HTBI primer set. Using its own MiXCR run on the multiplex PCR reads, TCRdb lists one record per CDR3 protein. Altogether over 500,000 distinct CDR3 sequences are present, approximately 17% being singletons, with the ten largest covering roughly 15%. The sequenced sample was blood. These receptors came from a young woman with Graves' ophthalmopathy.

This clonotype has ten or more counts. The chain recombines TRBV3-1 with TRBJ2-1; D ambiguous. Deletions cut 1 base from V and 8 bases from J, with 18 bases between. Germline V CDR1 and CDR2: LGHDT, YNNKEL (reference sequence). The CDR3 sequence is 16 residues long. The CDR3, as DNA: TGTGCCAGCAGCCAAGTCCCAGCCGTGGTGTTAGATGAGCAGTTCTTC. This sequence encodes CASSQVPAVVLDEQFF.

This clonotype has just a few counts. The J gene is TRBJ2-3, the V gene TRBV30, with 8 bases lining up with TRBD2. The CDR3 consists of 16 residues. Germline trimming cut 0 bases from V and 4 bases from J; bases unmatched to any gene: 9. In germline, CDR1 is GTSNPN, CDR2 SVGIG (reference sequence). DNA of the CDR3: TGTGCCTGGAGTGTACTAAGCGGGAGTAGCGCAGATACGCAGTATTTT. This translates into CAWSVLSGSSADTQYF.

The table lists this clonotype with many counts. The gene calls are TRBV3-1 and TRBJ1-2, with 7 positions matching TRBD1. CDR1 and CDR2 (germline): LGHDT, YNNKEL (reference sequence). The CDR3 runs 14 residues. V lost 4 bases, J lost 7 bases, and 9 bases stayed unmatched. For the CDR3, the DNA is TGTGCCAGCAGCCCAGACAGGGCCTCCAGTGGCTACACCTTC. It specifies CASSPDRASSGYTF.

This chain's CDR3 is CSATGGSGGGTDTQYF. In DNA form, the CDR3 reads TGCAGTGCTACCGGGGGTAGCGGGGGTGGCACAGATACGCAGTATTTT. The V gene is TRBV20-1, the J gene TRBJ2-3; 9 bases map to TRBD2. Germline V gene data show CDR1 as DFQATT and CDR2 as SNEGSKA (reference sequence). The CDR3 has 16 residues. J was trimmed by 1 base and V by 4 bases; bases with no gene match: 9.

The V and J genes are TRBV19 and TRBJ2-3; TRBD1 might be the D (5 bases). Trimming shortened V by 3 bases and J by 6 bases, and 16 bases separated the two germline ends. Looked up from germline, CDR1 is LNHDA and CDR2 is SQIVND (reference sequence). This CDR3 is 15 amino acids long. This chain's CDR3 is CASSMGQGRVDTQYF. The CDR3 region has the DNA TGTGCCAGTAGTATGGGGCAGGGTAGGGTTGATACGCAGTATTTT.

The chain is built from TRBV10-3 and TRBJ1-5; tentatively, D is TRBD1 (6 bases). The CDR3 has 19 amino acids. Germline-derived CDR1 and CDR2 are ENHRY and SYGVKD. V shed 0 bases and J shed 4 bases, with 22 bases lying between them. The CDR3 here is CAISESGAGQGIRNQPQHF. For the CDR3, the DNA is TGTGCCATCAGTGAGTCGGGGGCGGGGCAGGGGATAAGGAATCAGCCCCAGCATTTT.

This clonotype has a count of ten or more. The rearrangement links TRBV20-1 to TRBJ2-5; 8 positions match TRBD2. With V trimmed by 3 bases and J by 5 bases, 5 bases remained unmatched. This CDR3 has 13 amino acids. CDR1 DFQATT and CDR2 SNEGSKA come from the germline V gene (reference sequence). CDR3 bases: TGCAGTGCTAGTTTAGCGGGAAGGGAGACCCAGTACTTC. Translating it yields CSASLAGRETQYF.

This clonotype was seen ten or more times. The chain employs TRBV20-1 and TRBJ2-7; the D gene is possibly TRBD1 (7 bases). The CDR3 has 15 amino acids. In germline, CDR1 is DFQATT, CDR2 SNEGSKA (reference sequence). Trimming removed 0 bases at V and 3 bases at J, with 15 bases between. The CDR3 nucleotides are TGCAGTGCTAGAGATCATCAGGGGGGAGGCTACGAGCAGTACTTC. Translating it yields CSARDHQGGGYEQYF.